This T cell receptor (beta chain) appears in the sequencing data of a study of T cells in Graves' hyperthyroidism and ophthalmopathy. Study context: Peripheral blood was collected at initial diagnosis, before any treatment. Regarding the study as a whole: Stable hyperthyroidism was told apart from ophthalmopathy by a model built on 13 V-J features.

Regions amplified from RNA transcripts were the TCR beta CDR3 regions. Using the HTBI primer set, a first-round RT-PCR was run on the TCR CDR3. Each CDR3 protein gets one entry after TCRdb re-called the multiplex PCR reads with MiXCR. The sample lists 690,000 or so distinct CDR3 sequences; around 19% were seen once. CDR1 MNHNS and CDR2 SASEGT come from the germline V gene. The J segment lost 6 bases and the V segment lost 7 bases, leaving 21 bases of the junction unmatched. The CDR3 is 18 residues long. Those patients with uncontrolled infection, other autoimmune disease, pregnancy or lactation were excluded. This clonotype was found many times. Its specificity is not known.

The chain has TRBV6-1 and TRBJ2-5; 9 bases agree with TRBD2. The TCR originated in a woman between 50 and 59 years old with Graves' hyperthyroidism that later progressed to Graves' ophthalmopathy. The sequenced sample consisted of blood. The CDR3 sequence: CASTLRSVAGVGGKTQYF. In nucleotides, the CDR3 is TGTGCCAGCACCTTAAGATCGGTAGCGGGGGTCGGGGGAAAGACCCAGTACTTC.